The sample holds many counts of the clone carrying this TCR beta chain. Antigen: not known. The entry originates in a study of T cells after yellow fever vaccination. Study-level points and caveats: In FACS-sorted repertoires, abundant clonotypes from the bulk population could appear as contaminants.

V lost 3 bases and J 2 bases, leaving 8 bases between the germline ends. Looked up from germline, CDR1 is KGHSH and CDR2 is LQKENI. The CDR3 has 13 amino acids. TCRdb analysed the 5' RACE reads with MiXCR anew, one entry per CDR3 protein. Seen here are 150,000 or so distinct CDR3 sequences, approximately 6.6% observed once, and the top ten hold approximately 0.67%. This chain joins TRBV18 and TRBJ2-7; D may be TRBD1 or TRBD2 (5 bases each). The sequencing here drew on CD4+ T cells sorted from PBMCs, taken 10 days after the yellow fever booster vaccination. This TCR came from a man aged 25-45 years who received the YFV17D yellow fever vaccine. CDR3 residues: CASSPVGAYEQYF. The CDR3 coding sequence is TGTGCCAGCTCACCTGTGGGGGCCTACGAGCAGTACTTC.